The sample holds one count of the clone carrying this T cell receptor (beta chain). Profiling relied on immunoSEQ multiplex PCR, and the TCRdb table lists in-frame clones only, not all of them. The data hold hundreds of thousands of clones, with approximately 90% observed a single time. Per germline, CDR1 SGHRS and CDR2 YFSETQ. This CDR3 is 15 amino acids long. V was pared by 4 bases and J by 7 bases, with 18 bases between. These data come from a study of blood T cell repertoires in COVID-19. Turning to the study itself: The analysed material was cDNA or gDNA that came from T cells, B-cell-depleted T cells, or PBMCs.

The sample comprised PBMCs or T cells enriched from blood (not recorded which). This TCR derives from a young woman who had recovered from COVID-19. The chain uses TRBV5-1 and TRBJ1-5; weak D call: TRBD1 (6 bases). In DNA, the CDR3 is TGCGCCAGCAGCCCGAAGACAGGCGACCGACAGCCCCAGCATTTT. This translates into CASSPKTGDRQPQHF.